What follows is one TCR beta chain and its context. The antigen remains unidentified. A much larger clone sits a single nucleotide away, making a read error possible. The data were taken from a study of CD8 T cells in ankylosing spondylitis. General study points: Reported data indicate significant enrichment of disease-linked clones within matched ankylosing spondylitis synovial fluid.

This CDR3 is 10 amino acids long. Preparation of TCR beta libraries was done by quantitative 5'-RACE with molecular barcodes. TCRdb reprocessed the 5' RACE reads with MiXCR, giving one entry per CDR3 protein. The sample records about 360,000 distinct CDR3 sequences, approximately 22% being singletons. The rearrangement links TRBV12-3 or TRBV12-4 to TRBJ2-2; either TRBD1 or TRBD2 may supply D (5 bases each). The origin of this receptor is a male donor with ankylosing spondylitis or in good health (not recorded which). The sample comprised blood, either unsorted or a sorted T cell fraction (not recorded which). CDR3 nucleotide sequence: TGTGCCAGCGGGACCGGGGAGCCGTTTTTT. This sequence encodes CASGTGEPFF.